The rows below give T cell receptor beta chains drawn from one sample of a study of shared clonotypes between healthy human individuals. The table came from immunoSEQ multiplex PCR; TCRdb's copy has only in-frame clones and leaves some out. The sample carries a few million clones, around 94% recorded once. The sample was naive CD4+ T cells sorted from blood. Receptors originate from a man aged 18-30 years in good health. The CDR3 runs from the conserved cysteine through the conserved F or W. The D gene is left open where the match is weak. Clone sizes are given selectively: once, few, many, or a class where the clone is expanded.

CDR3 DNA: TGTGCCAGCAGCCCCTTTTTGACGGGCTCCTCGGATTCACCCCTCCACTTT
CDR3 protein: CASSPFLTGSSDSPLHF
D gene: NA
clone size: NA
V gene: TRBV9
J gene: TRBJ1-6

CDR3 DNA: TGTGCCAGCAGCAAGACAGGGTTTCACTACGAGCAGTACTTC
CDR3 protein: CASSKTGFHYEQYF
D gene: TRBD1
clone size: NA
V gene: TRBV5-4
J gene: TRBJ2-7

CDR3 DNA: TGTGCCAGCAGCCGTACAGGGAACTACGAGCAGTACTTC
CDR3 protein: CASSRTGNYEQYF
D gene: NA
clone size: NA
V gene: TRBV6-5
J gene: TRBJ2-7

CDR3 DNA: TGTGCCAGCAGCCAAGATTCTGGCAGGGGGCTAGGGGCCAACGTCCTGACTTTC
CDR3 protein: CASSQDSGRGLGANVLTF
D gene: TRBD1
clone size: NA
V gene: TRBV4-2
J gene: TRBJ2-6

CDR3 DNA: TGTGCCACCAGCAGAGATAGTAAGACTGAAAAACTGTTTTTT
CDR3 protein: CATSRDSKTEKLFF
D gene: NA
clone size: once
V gene: TRBV15
J gene: TRBJ1-4

CDR3 DNA: TGTGCCAGCAGTAGAGGATCCCACCAAGAGACCCAGTACTTC
CDR3 protein: CASSRGSHQETQYF
D gene: NA
clone size: NA
V gene: TRBV2
J gene: TRBJ2-5

CDR3 DNA: TGTGCCAGTAGTATAGAGGCTTGGCAGCCCCAGCATTTT
CDR3 protein: CASSIEAWQPQHF
D gene: NA
clone size: NA
V gene: TRBV19
J gene: TRBJ1-5

CDR3 DNA: TGCGCCAGCAGCCCCAGGGGCGTGGGTTCCTACGAGCAGTACTTC
CDR3 protein: CASSPRGVGSYEQYF
D gene: NA
clone size: NA
V gene: TRBV4-1
J gene: TRBJ2-7

CDR3 DNA: TGTGCCAGCAGTTTAACCGACAGGCACTATGGCTACACCTTC
CDR3 protein: CASSLTDRHYGYTF
D gene: NA
clone size: NA
V gene: TRBV28
J gene: TRBJ1-2

CDR3 DNA: TGTGCCAGCAGCACCTTTGGGAGCTCTGGAAACACCATATATTTT
CDR3 protein: CASSTFGSSGNTIYF
D gene: NA
clone size: NA
V gene: TRBV5-4
J gene: TRBJ1-3

CDR3 DNA: TGCGCCAGCAGCCACCCCGCGGGGAGGGCTGTGAACACCGGGGAGCTGTTTTTT
CDR3 protein: CASSHPAGRAVNTGELFF
D gene: TRBD2
clone size: NA
V gene: TRBV5-1
J gene: TRBJ2-2

CDR3 DNA: TGTGCCAGCAGCTTAGATGGGAATCAGCCCCAGCATTTT
CDR3 protein: CASSLDGNQPQHF
D gene: NA
clone size: NA
V gene: TRBV11-2
J gene: TRBJ1-5

CDR3 DNA: TGTGCCAGCAGTGAACGACAGGGTTGGTCCGATACGCAGTATTTT
CDR3 protein: CASSERQGWSDTQYF
D gene: TRBD1
clone size: NA
V gene: TRBV2
J gene: TRBJ2-3

CDR3 DNA: TGTGCCAGCAGACTCCAAGGAGCGAACACTGAAGCTTTCTTT
CDR3 protein: CASRLQGANTEAFF
D gene: NA
clone size: NA
V gene: TRBV28
J gene: TRBJ1-1

CDR3 DNA: TGTGCCAGCAGCGTAGCTGGCCCGAACACCGGGGAGCTGTTTTTT
CDR3 protein: CASSVAGPNTGELFF
D gene: NA
clone size: NA
V gene: TRBV9
J gene: TRBJ2-2

CDR3 DNA: TGTGCCAGCAGTTCCCAGACAGGGGGCTTCGGAAACACCATATATTTT
CDR3 protein: CASSSQTGGFGNTIYF
D gene: TRBD1
clone size: once
V gene: TRBV27
J gene: TRBJ1-3

CDR3 DNA: TGCGCCAGCAGGCCGGAATGGAGCTCCTACGAGCAGTACTTC
CDR3 protein: CASRPEWSSYEQYF
D gene: NA
clone size: once
V gene: TRBV5-1
J gene: TRBJ2-7

CDR3 DNA: TGTGCCAGCAGTCAGGGACAGACGGGATTAGTTTTC
CDR3 protein: CASSQGQTGLVF
D gene: TRBD1
clone size: NA
V gene: TRBV6-1
J gene: TRBJ2-7

CDR3 DNA: TGCGCCAGCAGCCAAGATTCGTTGGGACAGAACAATCAGCCCCAGCATTTT
CDR3 protein: CASSQDSLGQNNQPQHF
D gene: TRBD1
clone size: NA
V gene: TRBV4-3
J gene: TRBJ1-5

CDR3 DNA: TGTGCCAGCTCGGGACTAGCGGTGAAAGAGCAGTTCTTC
CDR3 protein: CASSGLAVKEQFF
D gene: TRBD2
clone size: NA
V gene: TRBV6-5
J gene: TRBJ2-1

CDR3 DNA: TGTGCCAGCGTAAACCCGAGCTCCTACGAGCAGTACTTC
CDR3 protein: CASVNPSSYEQYF
D gene: NA
clone size: once
V gene: TRBV18
J gene: TRBJ2-7

CDR3 DNA: TGTGCCAGTAGTACTCCGGGACAGGGTTTAAATGGCTACACCTTC
CDR3 protein: CASSTPGQGLNGYTF
D gene: TRBD1
clone size: NA
V gene: TRBV19
J gene: TRBJ1-2

CDR3 DNA: TGCGCCAGCAGTGAAAGAGGCGAGCATCAGCCACCCCAGCATTTT
CDR3 protein: CASSERGEHQPPQHF
D gene: NA
clone size: NA
V gene: TRBV10-1
J gene: TRBJ1-5

CDR3 DNA: TGTGCCAGCAGTGAAATGACAGGTCTCTCAGAGGAGCAGTACTTC
CDR3 protein: CASSEMTGLSEEQYF
D gene: NA
clone size: NA
V gene: TRBV6-1
J gene: TRBJ2-7

CDR3 DNA: TGCGCCAGCAGCCAAGATTGGGACAGGGGGCGCGGCTACACCTTC
CDR3 protein: CASSQDWDRGRGYTF
D gene: TRBD1
clone size: NA
V gene: TRBV4-3
J gene: TRBJ1-2

CDR3 DNA: TGTGCCAGCAGCAACTTGAAAGGGACAAGAGAGCGAAACACCATATATTTT
CDR3 protein: CASSNLKGTRERNTIYF
D gene: NA
clone size: NA
V gene: TRBV21-1
J gene: TRBJ1-3

CDR3 DNA: TGTGCCAGTAGTATGGGGACGGTGAACACTGAAGCTTTCTTT
CDR3 protein: CASSMGTVNTEAFF
D gene: NA
clone size: NA
V gene: TRBV19
J gene: TRBJ1-1

CDR3 DNA: TGTGCCTGGGGGGGACTATCCAATGAGCAGTTCTTC
CDR3 protein: CAWGGLSNEQFF
D gene: TRBD2
clone size: NA
V gene: TRBV30
J gene: TRBJ2-1

CDR3 DNA: TGTGCCAGCAGTCCCCCGAAGGGTGGAGGTGGAGAGACCCAGTACTTC
CDR3 protein: CASSPPKGGGGETQYF
D gene: NA
clone size: NA
V gene: TRBV28
J gene: TRBJ2-5

CDR3 DNA: TGTGCCAGCAGTTACTCGACGGGTAGCTCCTACGAGCAGTACTTC
CDR3 protein: CASSYSTGSSYEQYF
D gene: NA
clone size: NA
V gene: TRBV6-5
J gene: TRBJ2-7

CDR3 DNA: TGTGCCAGCAGCCTTGGGACGACCGGCAGAGACACTGAAGCTTTCTTT
CDR3 protein: CASSLGTTGRDTEAFF
D gene: NA
clone size: NA
V gene: TRBV5-4
J gene: TRBJ1-1

CDR3 DNA: TGTGCCAGCAGTGAATTCCCTCTTCAAGAGACCCAGTACTTC
CDR3 protein: CASSEFPLQETQYF
D gene: NA
clone size: NA
V gene: TRBV25-1
J gene: TRBJ2-5

CDR3 DNA: TGTGCCAGCAGCGTAGGGGCGACAGGGAGGGAAGAGACCCAGTACTTC
CDR3 protein: CASSVGATGREETQYF
D gene: NA
clone size: NA
V gene: TRBV9
J gene: TRBJ2-5

CDR3 DNA: TGTGCCAGCAGCTTAGGTCAGGCTAACTATGGCTACACCTTC
CDR3 protein: CASSLGQANYGYTF
D gene: NA
clone size: NA
V gene: TRBV7-9
J gene: TRBJ1-2

CDR3 DNA: TGTGCCAGTAGCCCCGCAGGTGGTGGCAATCAGCCCCAGCATTTT
CDR3 protein: CASSPAGGGNQPQHF
D gene: NA
clone size: NA
V gene: TRBV19
J gene: TRBJ1-5

CDR3 DNA: TGTGCCAGCAGTTACACGGCAGGGGGTTACGGCTACACCTTC
CDR3 protein: CASSYTAGGYGYTF
D gene: TRBD1
clone size: NA
V gene: TRBV6-5
J gene: TRBJ1-2

CDR3 DNA: TGTGCCAGCAGTTTTGCGGCCAGGATGGATGGCTACACCTTC
CDR3 protein: CASSFAARMDGYTF
D gene: NA
clone size: NA
V gene: TRBV27
J gene: TRBJ1-2

CDR3 DNA: TGCGCCAGCAGCCAAGTGGGCAGGGTCGATTCACCCCTCCACTTT
CDR3 protein: CASSQVGRVDSPLHF
D gene: NA
clone size: once
V gene: TRBV4-1
J gene: TRBJ1-6

CDR3 DNA: TGCGCCAGCAGGTGGAGCGGGGGGCTCTACAATGAGCAGTTCTTC
CDR3 protein: CASRWSGGLYNEQFF
D gene: TRBD2
clone size: NA
V gene: TRBV5-1
J gene: TRBJ2-1

CDR3 DNA: TGTGCCAGCAGCTATACTAGCCAAGAGACCCAGTACTTC
CDR3 protein: CASSYTSQETQYF
D gene: NA
clone size: NA
V gene: TRBV6-6
J gene: TRBJ2-5